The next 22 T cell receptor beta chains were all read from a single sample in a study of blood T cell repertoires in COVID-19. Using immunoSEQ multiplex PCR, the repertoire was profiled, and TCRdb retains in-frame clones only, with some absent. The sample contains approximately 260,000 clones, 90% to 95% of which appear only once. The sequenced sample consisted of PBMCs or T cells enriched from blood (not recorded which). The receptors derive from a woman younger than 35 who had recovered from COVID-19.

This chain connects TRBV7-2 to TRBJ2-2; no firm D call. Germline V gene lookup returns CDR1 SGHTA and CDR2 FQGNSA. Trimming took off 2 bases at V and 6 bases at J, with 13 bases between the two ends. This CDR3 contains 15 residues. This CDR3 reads CASSLQAELSGELFF. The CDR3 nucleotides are TGTGCCAGCAGCTTACAGGCAGAGTTGTCCGGGGAGCTGTTTTTT. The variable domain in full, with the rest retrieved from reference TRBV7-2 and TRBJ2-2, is GAGVSQSPSNKVTEKGKDVELRCDPISGHTALYWYRQSLGQGLEFLIYFQGNSAPDKSGLPSDRFSAERTGGSVSTLTIQRTQQEDSAVYLCASSLQAELSGELFFGEGSRLTVL.

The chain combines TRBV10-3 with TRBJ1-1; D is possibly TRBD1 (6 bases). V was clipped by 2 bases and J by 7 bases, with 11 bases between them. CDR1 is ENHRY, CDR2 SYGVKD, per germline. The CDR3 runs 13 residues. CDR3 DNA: TGTGCCATCAGTGAGACAGGGCAGAATGAAGCTTTCTTT. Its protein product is CAISETGQNEAFF.

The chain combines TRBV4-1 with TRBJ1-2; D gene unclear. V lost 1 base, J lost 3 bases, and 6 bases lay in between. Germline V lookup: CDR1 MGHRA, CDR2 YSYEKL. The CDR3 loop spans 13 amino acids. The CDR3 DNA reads TGCGCCAGCAGCCAAGGCGGGTACTATGGCTACACCTTC. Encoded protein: CASSQGGYYGYTF.

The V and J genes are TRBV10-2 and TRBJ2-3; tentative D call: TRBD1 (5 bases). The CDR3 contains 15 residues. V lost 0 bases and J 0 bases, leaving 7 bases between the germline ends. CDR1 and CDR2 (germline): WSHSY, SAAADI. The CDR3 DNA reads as TGCGCCAGCAGTGAGTCGACAGTAAGCACAGATACGCAGTATTTT. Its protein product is CASSESTVSTDTQYF.

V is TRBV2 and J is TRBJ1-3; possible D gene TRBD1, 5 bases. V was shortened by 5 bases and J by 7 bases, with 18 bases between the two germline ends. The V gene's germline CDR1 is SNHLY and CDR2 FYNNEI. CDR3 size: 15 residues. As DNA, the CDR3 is TGTGCCAGCAGTTCGGAGTTCCTTAAGGGGAACACCATATATTTT. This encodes CASSSEFLKGNTIYF.

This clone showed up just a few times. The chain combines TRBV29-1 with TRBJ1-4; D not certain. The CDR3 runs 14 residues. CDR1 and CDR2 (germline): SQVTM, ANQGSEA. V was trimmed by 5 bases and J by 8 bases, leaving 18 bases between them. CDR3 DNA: TGCAGCGTTCAGGAAGACCTACCGGGGGAAAAACTGTTTTTT. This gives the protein CSVQEDLPGEKLFF.

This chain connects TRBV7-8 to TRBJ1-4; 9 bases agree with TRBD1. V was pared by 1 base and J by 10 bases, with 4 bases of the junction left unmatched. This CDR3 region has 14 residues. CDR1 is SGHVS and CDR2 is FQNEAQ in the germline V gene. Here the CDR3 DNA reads TGTGCCAGCAGCTTAGAGGACAGGGGACGAAAACTGTTTTTT. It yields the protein CASSLEDRGRKLFF.

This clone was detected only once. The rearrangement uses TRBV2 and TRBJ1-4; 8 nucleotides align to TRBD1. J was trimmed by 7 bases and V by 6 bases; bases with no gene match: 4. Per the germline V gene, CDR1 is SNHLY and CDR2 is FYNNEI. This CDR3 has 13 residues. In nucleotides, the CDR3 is TGTGCCAGCAGACAGGGGGTTTTTGAAAAACTGTTTTTT. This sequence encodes CASRQGVFEKLFF.

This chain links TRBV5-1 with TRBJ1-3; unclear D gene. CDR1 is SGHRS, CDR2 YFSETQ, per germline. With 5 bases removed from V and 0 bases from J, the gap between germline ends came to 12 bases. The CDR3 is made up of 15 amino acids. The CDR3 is CASRNSPDSGNTIYF. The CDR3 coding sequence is TGCGCCAGCAGGAACAGCCCCGACTCTGGAAACACCATATATTTT.

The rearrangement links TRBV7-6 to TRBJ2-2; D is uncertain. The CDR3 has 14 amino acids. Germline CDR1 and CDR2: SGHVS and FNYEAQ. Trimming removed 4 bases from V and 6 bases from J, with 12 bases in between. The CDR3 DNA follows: TGTGCCAGCAGCTCAACCCCCGGGTCCGGGGAGCTGTTTTTT. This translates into CASSSTPGSGELFF.

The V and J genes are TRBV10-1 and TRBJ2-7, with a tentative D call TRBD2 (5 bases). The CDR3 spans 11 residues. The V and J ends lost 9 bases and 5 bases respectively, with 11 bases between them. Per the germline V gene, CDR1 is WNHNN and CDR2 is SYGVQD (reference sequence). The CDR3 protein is CASQWRDEQYF. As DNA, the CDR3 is TGCGCCAGTCAGTGGCGGGACGAGCAGTACTTC.

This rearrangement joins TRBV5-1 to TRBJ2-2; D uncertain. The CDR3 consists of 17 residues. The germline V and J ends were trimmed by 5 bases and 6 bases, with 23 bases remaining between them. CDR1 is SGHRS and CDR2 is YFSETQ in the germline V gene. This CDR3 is CASRSAGSEIGAGELFF. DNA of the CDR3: TGCGCCAGCAGATCTGCCGGGTCCGAAATCGGAGCCGGGGAGCTGTTTTTT.

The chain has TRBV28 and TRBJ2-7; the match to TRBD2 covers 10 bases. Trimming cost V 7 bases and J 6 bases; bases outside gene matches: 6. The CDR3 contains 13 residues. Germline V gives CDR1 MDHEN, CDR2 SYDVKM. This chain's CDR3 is CASNEAGGPEQYF. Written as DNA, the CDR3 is TGTGCCAGCAATGAAGCGGGAGGGCCCGAGCAGTACTTC.

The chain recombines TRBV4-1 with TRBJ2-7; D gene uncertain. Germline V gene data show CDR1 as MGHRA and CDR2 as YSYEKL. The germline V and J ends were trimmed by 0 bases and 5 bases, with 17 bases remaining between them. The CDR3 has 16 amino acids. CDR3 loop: CASSQDSRLRGDEQYF. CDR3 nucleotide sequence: TGCGCCAGCAGCCAAGATTCCCGGCTAAGAGGCGACGAGCAGTACTTC.

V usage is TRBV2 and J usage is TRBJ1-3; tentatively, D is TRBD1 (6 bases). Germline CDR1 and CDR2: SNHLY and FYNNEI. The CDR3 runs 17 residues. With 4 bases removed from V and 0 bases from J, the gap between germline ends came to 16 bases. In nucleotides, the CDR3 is TGTGCCAGCAGTGTCCACAGGGTAGGAGCCTCTGGAAACACCATATATTTT. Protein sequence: CASSVHRVGASGNTIYF.

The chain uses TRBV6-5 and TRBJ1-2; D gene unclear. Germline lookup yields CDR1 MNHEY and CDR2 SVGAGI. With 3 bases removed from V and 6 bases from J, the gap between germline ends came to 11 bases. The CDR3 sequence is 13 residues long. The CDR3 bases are TGTGCCAGCAGTTATGGCGGGGTCAATGGCTACACCTTC. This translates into CASSYGGVNGYTF.

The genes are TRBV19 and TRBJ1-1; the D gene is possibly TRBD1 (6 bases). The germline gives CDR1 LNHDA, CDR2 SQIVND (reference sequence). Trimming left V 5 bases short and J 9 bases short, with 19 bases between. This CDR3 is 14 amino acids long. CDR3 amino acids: CASSPQVRGTQAFF. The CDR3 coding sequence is TGTGCCAGTAGTCCCCAGGTTAGGGGGACACAAGCTTTCTTT.

CDR3 sequence: CASRRLAGGPPGTDTQYF. The CDR3 region has the DNA TGTGCCAGCAGACGTTTGGCGGGGGGGCCACCTGGCACAGATACGCAGTATTTT. The chain is built from TRBV3-1 (or the pseudogene TRBV3-2) and TRBJ2-3; 9 nucleotides align to TRBD2. Germline values: CDR1 LGHDT, CDR2 YNNKEL (reference sequence). This CDR3 is built from 18 residues. J lost 1 base, V lost 6 bases, and 14 bases had no gene match.

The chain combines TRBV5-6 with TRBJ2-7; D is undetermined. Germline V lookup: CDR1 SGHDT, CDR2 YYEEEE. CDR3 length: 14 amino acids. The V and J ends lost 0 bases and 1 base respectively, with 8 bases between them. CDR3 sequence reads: CASSLVAYSYEQYF. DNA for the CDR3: TGTGCCAGCAGCTTGGTTGCCTATTCCTACGAGCAGTACTTC.

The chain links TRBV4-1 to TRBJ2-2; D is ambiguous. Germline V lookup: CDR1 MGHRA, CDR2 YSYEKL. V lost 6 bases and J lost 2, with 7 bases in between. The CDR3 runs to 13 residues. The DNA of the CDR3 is TGCGCCAGCAGGTTAGCAAACACCGGGGAGCTGTTTTTT. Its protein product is CASRLANTGELFF.

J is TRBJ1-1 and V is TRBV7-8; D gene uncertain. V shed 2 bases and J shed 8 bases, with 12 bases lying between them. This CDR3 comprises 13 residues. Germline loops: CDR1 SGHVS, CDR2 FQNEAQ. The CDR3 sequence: CASSLHQQREAFF. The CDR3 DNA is TGTGCCAGCAGCTTACATCAACAGAGAGAAGCTTTCTTT.

CDR3 region: CASSYSTGLSYEQYF. The CDR3 DNA sequence: TGTGCCAGCAGTTACTCCACAGGGCTAAGCTACGAGCAGTACTTC. This chain uses TRBV6-6 with TRBJ2-7; possible D gene TRBD1, 6 bases. CDR1 MNHNY and CDR2 SVGAGI come from the germline V gene (reference sequence). The CDR3 sequence is 15 residues long. V dropped 0 bases and J dropped 3 bases, with 12 bases sitting between them.